This T cell receptor (beta chain) was identified in a study of T-cell reconstitution after alpha-beta-depleted transplantation in children. The germline V and J ends were trimmed by 2 bases and 6 bases, with 8 bases remaining between them. The CDR3 has 12 residues. From germline, CDR1 is GTSNPN and CDR2 SVGIG (reference sequence). TCRbeta library preparation incorporated unique molecular identifiers. MiXCR, run by TCRdb on the PCR reads, gives a single entry per CDR3 protein. The top ten clones hold 3.5% to 5% of a sample with about 610,000 distinct CDR3 sequences, about 10% of them seen once. In its sample, this clonotype was seen a few times.

This sequence originates from a human donor who donated a stem cell graft to a child with acute myeloid leukemia. The input for sequencing was PBMCs from the stem cell graft donor, taken from the stem cell graft. The chain joins TRBV30 to TRBJ2-1; D gene uncertain. The CDR3 sequence is CAWSLSTNEQFF. In DNA, the CDR3 is TGTGCCTGGAGTCTGAGCACCAATGAGCAGTTCTTC.